These T cell receptor beta chains were read from a single sample in a study of Ad26.COV2.S vaccination and SARS-CoV-2 variants. Sequencing used immunoSEQ multiplex PCR; TCRdb keeps in-frame clones, though not all of them. The table records a few hundred thousand clones, 80% to 95% of them present only once. The starting material was peripheral blood, obtained in a trial of Ad26.COV2.S vaccine versus placebo. The receptors were gathered from a person between 18 and 59 years old who received the Ad26.COV2.S COVID-19 vaccine or a placebo. Both conserved end residues are part of each CDR3. A D gene is named only where the DNA matches it firmly. Expanded clones are given a class, and other clones once, few, many or no size at all.

V gene	clone size	J gene	D gene	CDR3 DNA	CDR3 protein
TRBV3-1/TRBV3-2	few	TRBJ1-2	TRBD1	TGTGCCAGCAGCAACACGGGACAGGGGGTTGGCTACACCTTC	CASSNTGQGVGYTF
TRBV7-6	-	TRBJ2-3	TRBD2	TGTGCCAGCAGCTTAATAGCGGGAGGTTTTTCGGCGCAGTATTTT	CASSLIAGGFSAQYF
TRBV11-3	-	TRBJ2-7	TRBD1	TGTGCCAGCAGCCCCGGACAGGAGAGGGCCTACGAGCAGTACTTC	CASSPGQERAYEQYF
TRBV18	-	TRBJ2-7	-	TGTGCCAGCTCACCACTTAGAGGGGAATACGAGCAGTACTTC	CASSPLRGEYEQYF
TRBV6-5	-	TRBJ2-1	-	TGTGCCAGCACCCCTTTGCCACCCTCCTACAATGAGCAGTTCTTC	CASTPLPPSYNEQFF
TRBV9	-	TRBJ2-1	-	TGTGCCAGCAGCGTAGCCTCGTACTCTCCGAGTGAGCAGTTCTTC	CASSVASYSPSEQFF
TRBV7-2	-	TRBJ1-2	-	TGTGCCAGCAGCTTAGGGGCACCCTATGGCTACACCTTC	CASSLGAPYGYTF
TRBV11-3	-	TRBJ2-3	-	TGTGCCAGCAGCACCAGACTAGGTGGCACAGATACGCAGTATTTT	CASSTRLGGTDTQYF
TRBV9	few	TRBJ1-2	-	TGTGCCAGCAGCCCAGTAGGGAGGTCCGGCTACACCTTC	CASSPVGRSGYTF
TRBV11-3	-	TRBJ2-1	-	TGTGCCAGCAGCCGGAATCTCGGAGCCTACAATGAGCAGTTCTTC	CASSRNLGAYNEQFF
TRBV10-3	-	TRBJ1-2	TRBD1	TGTGCCATCAGAGTCGGACAGGGTGGTGAGGACTATGGCTACACCTTC	CAIRVGQGGEDYGYTF
TRBV11-3	-	TRBJ2-7	-	TGTGCCAGCAGCTCGGGACCATCCTACGAGCAGTACTTC	CASSSGPSYEQYF
TRBV29-1	-	TRBJ2-3	-	TGCAGCTCCAGGGACATTTCTAGCACAGATACGCAGTATTTT	CSSRDISSTDTQYF
TRBV29-1	-	TRBJ2-5	-	TGCAGCGCTCCCTCCCCTAGCATGGAGACCCAGTACTTC	CSAPSPSMETQYF
TRBV5-6	-	TRBJ1-1	-	TGTGCCAGCAGCTCGGCGAGGAACGGCCCCAACACTGAAGCTTTCTTT	CASSSARNGPNTEAFF
TRBV18	-	TRBJ2-4	-	TGTGCCAGCTCACCACCGGGTCTAGCCAAAAACATTCAGTACTTC	CASSPPGLAKNIQYF
TRBV7-2	-	TRBJ2-1	-	TGTGCCAGCAGCTTAGTCTTCGGGAGTAGCAATGAGCAGTTCTTC	CASSLVFGSSNEQFF
TRBV24-1	-	TRBJ2-5	TRBD2	TGTGCCACCAGTGACCCGCAACCGGGACTAGCTGGCGAGACCCAGTACTTC	CATSDPQPGLAGETQYF
TRBV12-2	-	TRBJ2-2	-	TGTGCAAGTCGCTTAGAGGTACTCAGGTTGCCCGGGGAGCTGTTTTTT	CASRLEVLRLPGELFF
TRBV6-5	-	TRBJ2-7	-	TGTGCCAGCATGGGCGACCTAACCTACGAGCAGTACTTC	CASMGDLTYEQYF
TRBV6-5	-	TRBJ1-4	-	TGTGCCAGCAGTTACTCGATCACCGGGGGGGGAAAACTGTTTTTT	CASSYSITGGGKLFF
TRBV20-1	-	TRBJ2-5	-	TGCAGTGCTAGCCCCGGCGAGACCCAGTACTTC	CSASPGETQYF
TRBV7-3	-	TRBJ1-1	-	TGTGCCAGCAGCTACTCAGGGTACACTGAAGCTTTCTTT	CASSYSGYTEAFF